These T cell receptor beta chains were read from a single sample in a study of CD8 T cells in Susac syndrome. From the immunoSEQ multiplex PCR reads, TCRdb called clonotypes with MiXCR, one entry per CDR3 protein. This sample yields around 150,000 distinct CDR3 sequences, of which more than 85% are seen a single time; about 0.18% belongs to the top ten. Sequenced sample: CD8+ T cells from PBMCs. The receptors stem from a human donor with Susac syndrome. CDR3s include the opening cysteine and the closing phenylalanine or tryptophan. The order of the fields is J gene, D gene, V gene, CDR3 length, clone size, CDR3 protein, CDR3 DNA. D genes are given only for firm matches. Size values are once, few and many counts, or a class for expanded clones, and some rows have none.

>TRBJ2-2|TRBD2|TRBV6-1|17|NA
CASSALSPSGRQGELFF
TGTGCCAGCAGCGCCCTGTCCCCTAGCGGGAGACAGGGGGAGCTGTTTTTT
>TRBJ2-5|NA|TRBV12-3/TRBV12-4|12|NA
CATRRGPETQYF
TGTGCCACTCGGCGGGGCCCAGAGACCCAGTACTTC
>TRBJ2-5|TRBD2|TRBV3-1|16|once
CASSQSGTIHRETQYF
TGTGCCAGCAGCCAGTCCGGGACTATCCACCGAGAGACCCAGTACTTC
>TRBJ2-2|TRBD2|TRBV7-2|17|NA
CASSHLAWRGRAGELFF
TGTGCCAGCAGCCACTTAGCGTGGCGGGGGAGGGCCGGGGAGCTGTTTTTT
>TRBJ1-1|NA|TRBV6-5|14|NA
CATNQDTQRIEAFF
TGTGCCACCAACCAAGACACCCAGAGGATTGAAGCTTTCTTT
>TRBJ2-1|NA|TRBV5-4|12|NA
CASSPMGNEQFF
TGTGCCAGCAGCCCCATGGGAAATGAGCAGTTCTTC
>TRBJ1-4|NA|TRBV28|15|NA
CASSRNEVLDEKLFF
TGTGCCAGCAGCCGCAACGAGGTATTAGATGAAAAACTGTTTTTT
>TRBJ1-1|NA|TRBV18|14|NA
CASSPPAMNTEAFF
TGTGCCAGCTCACCACCGGCCATGAACACTGAAGCTTTCTTT
>TRBJ2-1|TRBD2|TRBV5-1|15|NA
CASSQGLADYNEQFF
TGCGCCAGCAGCCAGGGACTAGCGGACTACAATGAGCAGTTCTTC
>TRBJ2-2|TRBD1|TRBV27|14|NA
CASGQGTLTGELFF
TGTGCCAGCGGACAGGGAACACTGACCGGGGAGCTGTTTTTT
>TRBJ2-1|NA|TRBV29-1|16|NA
CSVVIGGNLPFGEQFF
TGCAGCGTTGTGATAGGGGGGAATCTACCTTTTGGTGAGCAGTTCTTC
>TRBJ2-3|TRBD2|TRBV29-1|14|NA
CSVAKREGTDTQYF
TGCAGCGTCGCGAAGCGGGAGGGCACAGATACGCAGTATTTT
>TRBJ2-5|NA|TRBV23-1|17|NA
CASSHVPEPQTQETQYF
TGCGCCAGCAGTCACGTTCCAGAACCTCAAACTCAAGAGACCCAGTACTTC
>TRBJ2-1|NA|TRBV4-1|17|once
CASSQDEATGLHNEQFF
TGCGCCAGCAGCCAAGATGAAGCTACAGGGTTGCACAATGAGCAGTTCTTC
>TRBJ1-2|NA|TRBV19|15|once
CASSTDTGRNWGYTF
TGTGCCAGTAGTACAGACACGGGTCGTAACTGGGGCTACACCTTC
>TRBJ2-7|NA|TRBV4-1|15|NA
CASSQEWGHSYEQYF
TGCGCCAGCAGCCAAGAGTGGGGGCACTCCTACGAGCAGTACTTC
>TRBJ2-3|TRBD1|TRBV6-6|15|NA
CASSRLTGAGDTQYF
TGTGCCAGCAGTCGACTGACAGGGGCGGGAGATACGCAGTATTTT
>TRBJ2-1|NA|TRBV9|16|NA
CASSGGGALGDNEQFF
TGTGCCAGCAGCGGCGGCGGGGCCCTAGGGGACAATGAGCAGTTCTTC
>TRBJ2-1|TRBD2|TRBV7-9|14|NA
CASNLAGAADEQFF
TGTGCCAGCAACCTAGCGGGAGCAGCGGATGAGCAGTTCTTC
>TRBJ1-2|NA|TRBV19|14|NA
CASSPGRVNYGYTF
TGTGCCAGTTCCCCGGGCAGGGTTAACTATGGCTACACCTTC
>TRBJ1-2|NA|TRBV9|14|NA
CASSVEGALYGYTF
TGTGCCAGCAGCGTAGAAGGGGCCCTCTATGGCTACACCTTC
>TRBJ2-1|TRBD1|TRBV7-8|13|NA
CASSQTGANEQFF
TGTGCCAGCAGCCAGACAGGGGCTAATGAGCAGTTCTTC
>TRBJ2-7|NA|TRBV28|16|NA
CASSLWWGPRRDEQYF
TGTGCCAGCAGTTTATGGTGGGGACCCCGGAGGGACGAGCAGTACTTC
>TRBJ2-6|TRBD1|TRBV27|17|NA
CASMKPGQYSGANVLTF
TGTGCCAGCATGAAACCGGGACAGTACTCTGGGGCCAACGTCCTGACTTTC
>TRBJ2-3|TRBD1|TRBV5-1|15|NA
CASSSTGQGADTQYF
TGCGCCAGCAGCTCTACAGGACAGGGTGCAGATACGCAGTATTTT
>TRBJ2-7|NA|TRBV6-1|12|NA
CAGRDDAYEQYF
TGTGCCGGACGGGACGACGCCTACGAGCAGTACTTC
>TRBJ1-2|NA|TRBV25-1|19|NA
CASSEFFPKAGPTFYGYTF
TGTGCCAGCAGTGAATTTTTCCCTAAGGCAGGACCAACCTTCTATGGCTACACCTTC
>TRBJ1-5|NA|TRBV28|14|NA
CANSRTDSNQPQHF
TGTGCCAACAGTAGGACAGATAGCAATCAGCCCCAGCATTTT
>TRBJ2-2|NA|TRBV11-2|14|once
CASSALATIGELFF
TGTGCCAGCAGCGCCCTAGCGACTATCGGGGAGCTGTTTTTT
>TRBJ2-5|TRBD1|TRBV28|14|NA
CASYSTGGHRTQYF
TGTGCCAGCTACTCGACAGGGGGACACCGGACCCAGTACTTC
>TRBJ1-5|NA|TRBV7-3|14|NA
CASSTDGILQPQHF
TGTGCCAGCAGCACGGACGGAATCTTGCAGCCCCAGCATTTT
>TRBJ1-5|NA|TRBV12-3/TRBV12-4|13|few
CASSSAGNQPQHF
TGTGCCAGCAGTTCCGCAGGGAATCAGCCCCAGCATTTT
>TRBJ2-1|NA|TRBV27|13|NA
CASGGLPRNEQFF
TGTGCCAGCGGGGGGCTTCCCCGCAATGAGCAGTTCTTC